Sequencing of this TCR beta chain was carried out in a study of tumor-infiltrating lymphocytes in oesophageal squamous cell carcinoma. MiXCR was run by TCRdb on the PCR reads, yielding one entry per CDR3 protein. The sample lists roughly 9,000 distinct CDR3 sequences; 66% were seen once. This CDR3 comprises 17 residues. Looked up from germline, CDR1 is SGHNT and CDR2 is YENEEA. Trimming cost V 5 bases and J 3 bases, with 19 bases left between them. The chain couples TRBV11-3 to TRBJ1-4, with D unresolved. This clonotype originated in a female donor with esophageal squamous cell carcinoma. Material for sequencing was esophageal tumor tissue. CDR3: CASSPRTGGPANEKLFF. DNA for the CDR3: TGTGCCAGCAGCCCAAGGACCGGAGGCCCGGCTAATGAAAAACTGTTTTTT.